Listed below are T cell receptor beta chains from one sample, sequenced in a study of cytotoxic CD8 clonotypes in ibrutinib-treated CLL. Data came from immunoSEQ multiplex PCR; TCRdb stores just in-frame clones and leaves some out. The sample holds about 140,000 clones, 80% seen once. The sample was PBMCs, taken after 36 months of ibrutinib treatment. Receptors originate from a human donor with chronic lymphocytic leukemia. CDR3s include the opening cysteine and the closing phenylalanine or tryptophan. D genes are given only for firm matches. The listing skips clone size in some rows; elsewhere it reads once, few, many or a size class.

v_gene	d_gene	abundance	j_gene	CDR3nt	CDR3aa
TRBV25-1	NA	NA	TRBJ1-2	TGTGCCAGCAGAGAAAACGGCTTGACCTATGGCTACACCTTC	CASRENGLTYGYTF
TRBV2	NA	few	TRBJ1-5	TGTGCCAGCAGTGAGCTTCACGGTAATCAGCCCCAGCATTTT	CASSELHGNQPQHF
TRBV10-3	TRBD1	NA	TRBJ1-6	TGTGCCATCAGTGAGTCAGCGGGACAGGGGAGTTCACCCCTCCACTTT	CAISESAGQGSSPLHF
TRBV6-1	NA	NA	TRBJ1-1	TGTGCCAGCAGTGTTCGGACCGTGAACACTGAAGCTTTCTTT	CASSVRTVNTEAFF
TRBV29-1	NA	NA	TRBJ2-7	TGCAGCGTTGCTAGGTCAGGAACCTACGAGCAGTACTTC	CSVARSGTYEQYF
TRBV7-6	TRBD1	NA	TRBJ2-1	TGTGCCAGCAGCAGACCGGGACAGATATACAATGAGCAGTTCTTC	CASSRPGQIYNEQFF
TRBV5-6	NA	NA	TRBJ1-3	TGTGCCAGCAGCTGGACGGGGGGGATTAGGAACACCATATATTTT	CASSWTGGIRNTIYF
TRBV5-4	TRBD2	NA	TRBJ2-1	TGTGCCAGCAGCTCCGGGCAGCGGGGGCCAAGCTCCTACAATGAGCAGTTCTTC	CASSSGQRGPSSYNEQFF
TRBV5-4	TRBD1	NA	TRBJ2-7	TGTGCCAGCACCCCCGGGACAGCTTCCTACGAGCAGTACTTC	CASTPGTASYEQYF
TRBV11-2	NA	NA	TRBJ1-1	TGTGCCAGCAGCTTAGCCCGTGAAGCTTTCTTT	CASSLAREAFF
TRBV7-2	NA	NA	TRBJ1-2	TGTGCCAGCAGCTTCCTGGGCAGGACATTCTCTAACTATGGCTACACCTTC	CASSFLGRTFSNYGYTF
TRBV6-1	NA	NA	TRBJ1-5	TGTGCCAGCAGTGAAATCTGGGTCTCCAATCAGCCCCAGCATTTT	CASSEIWVSNQPQHF
TRBV2	NA	NA	TRBJ1-5	TGTGCCAGCAGCCCAACCGGGACCAAAATAGATTTT	CASSPTGTKIDF
TRBV7-9	NA	NA	TRBJ1-1	TGTGCCAGCAGCCGCGTCGGCAGGGTGTTTACTGAAGCTTTCTTT	CASSRVGRVFTEAFF
TRBV28	TRBD1	NA	TRBJ1-5	TGTGCCAGCAAAACAGGGGGCAATCAGCCCCAGCATTTT	CASKTGGNQPQHF
TRBV10-3	TRBD1	NA	TRBJ2-7	TGTGCCATCAGGGGACAGGTCACCTCCTACGAGCAGTACTTC	CAIRGQVTSYEQYF
TRBV6-5	NA	NA	TRBJ2-7	TGTGCCAGCAGTTACTCCGAAGCCCAGGGCGAGCAGTACTTC	CASSYSEAQGEQYF
TRBV10-1	NA	once	TRBJ2-2	TGCGCCAGCAGCCCCGACAGAATCACCGGGGAGCTGTTTTTT	CASSPDRITGELFF
TRBV19	NA	NA	TRBJ1-2	TGTGCCAGTAGCCCGACCCCAACTGGTTTTGACTACACCTTC	CASSPTPTGFDYTF
TRBV7-8	NA	NA	TRBJ2-1	TGTGCCAGCAGCTTATTGGGGGAGATCTACAATGAGCAGTTCTTC	CASSLLGEIYNEQFF
TRBV6-5	TRBD1	NA	TRBJ1-2	TGTGCCAGCAGTTACGCGACGACAGGGGGCTATGGCTACACCTTC	CASSYATTGGYGYTF
TRBV28	TRBD2	few	TRBJ2-3	TGTGCCAGCAGTCCCAGTGGGTTAGCGGGGGGGCCAGATACGCAGTATTTT	CASSPSGLAGGPDTQYF
TRBV11-2	TRBD1	NA	TRBJ2-7	TGTGCCAGCAGCGCAGGACAGGGGTCGGTCTACGAGCAGTACTTC	CASSAGQGSVYEQYF
TRBV14	NA	NA	TRBJ2-7	TGTGCCAGCAGCCAACGGCTAGCGACTACCTACGAGCAGTACTTC	CASSQRLATTYEQYF
TRBV30	NA	few	TRBJ1-5	TGTGCCTGGAGTGAGGGACGGGGCAATCAGCCCCAGCATTTT	CAWSEGRGNQPQHF
TRBV27	NA	NA	TRBJ2-7	TGTGCCAGCAGTTTTCCGGGAGCCTACGAGCAGTACTTC	CASSFPGAYEQYF
TRBV5-1	TRBD2	NA	TRBJ2-7	TGCGCCAGCAGCCCTGTAAGCGGGGACTACGAGCAGTACTTC	CASSPVSGDYEQYF
TRBV4-1	NA	NA	TRBJ2-1	TGCGCCAGCAGTCGGGACCTGAGCTCCTACAATGAGCAGTTCTTC	CASSRDLSSYNEQFF
TRBV4-1	NA	NA	TRBJ1-1	TGCGCCAGCAGCCCAGGGTGGAACACTGAAGCTTTCTTT	CASSPGWNTEAFF
TRBV30	NA	NA	TRBJ2-1	TGTGCCTGGTCCGGAGCGTTGGCTGACAATGAGCAGTTCTTC	CAWSGALADNEQFF
TRBV6-1	NA	NA	TRBJ1-2	TGTGCCAGCAGTGCCAAAGGGACTCTAGCTAACTATGGCTACACCTTC	CASSAKGTLANYGYTF
TRBV7-3	TRBD1	few	TRBJ1-1	TGTGCCAGCAGCCCGACAGGGGGGAACACTGAAGCTTTCTTT	CASSPTGGNTEAFF
TRBV5-1	TRBD1	NA	TRBJ1-1	TGCGCCAGCAGGCAGGAAGGGGGCACTGGGAACACTGAAGCTTTCTTT	CASRQEGGTGNTEAFF
TRBV18	NA	NA	TRBJ2-7	TGTGCCAGCTCCCCATCCGGGTCCACCTACGAGCAGTACTTC	CASSPSGSTYEQYF
TRBV5-1	NA	NA	TRBJ1-1	TGCGCCAGCAGCTTGAATAGGGGGAACACTGAAGCTTTCTTT	CASSLNRGNTEAFF
TRBV19	NA	NA	TRBJ1-5	TGTGCCAGTAGTATGGCAGGGTCTCAGCCCCAGCATTTT	CASSMAGSQPQHF
TRBV27	TRBD2	NA	TRBJ2-3	TGTGCCAGCAGTTTATTACTAGCGGGCACAGATACGCAGTATTTT	CASSLLLAGTDTQYF
TRBV15	TRBD2	NA	TRBJ2-1	TGTGCCACCAGCTACAGCGGGATCCGGAGTGAGCAGTTCTTC	CATSYSGIRSEQFF
TRBV7-9	NA	NA	TRBJ2-3	TGTGCCAGCAGTAGGATTAGGGGGAAGGGTACAGATACGCAGTATTTT	CASSRIRGKGTDTQYF
TRBV13	NA	NA	TRBJ2-7	TGTGCCAGCAGCTTAACTAGGACGAGCTCCTACGAGCAGTACTTC	CASSLTRTSSYEQYF
TRBV27	NA	once	TRBJ2-7	TGTGCCAGCAGTTTAAAGTTTAGCTCCTACGAGCAGTACTTC	CASSLKFSSYEQYF
TRBV10-3	NA	NA	TRBJ1-1	TGTGCCATCACCAAAAGCACGGGCACTGAAGCTTTCTTT	CAITKSTGTEAFF